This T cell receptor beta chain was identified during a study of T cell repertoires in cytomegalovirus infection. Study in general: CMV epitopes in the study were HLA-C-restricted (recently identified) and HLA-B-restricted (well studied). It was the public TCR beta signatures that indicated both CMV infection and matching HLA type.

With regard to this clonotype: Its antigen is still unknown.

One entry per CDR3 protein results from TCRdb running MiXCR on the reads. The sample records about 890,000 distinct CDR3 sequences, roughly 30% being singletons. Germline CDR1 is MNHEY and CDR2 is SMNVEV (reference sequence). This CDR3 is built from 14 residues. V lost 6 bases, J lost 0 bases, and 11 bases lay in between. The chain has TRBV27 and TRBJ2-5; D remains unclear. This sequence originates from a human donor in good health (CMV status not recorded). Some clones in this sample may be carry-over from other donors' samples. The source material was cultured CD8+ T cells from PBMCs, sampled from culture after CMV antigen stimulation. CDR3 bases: TGTGCCAGCAGGCCGGCCTGGTACCAAGAGACCCAGTACTTC. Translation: CASRPAWYQETQYF.